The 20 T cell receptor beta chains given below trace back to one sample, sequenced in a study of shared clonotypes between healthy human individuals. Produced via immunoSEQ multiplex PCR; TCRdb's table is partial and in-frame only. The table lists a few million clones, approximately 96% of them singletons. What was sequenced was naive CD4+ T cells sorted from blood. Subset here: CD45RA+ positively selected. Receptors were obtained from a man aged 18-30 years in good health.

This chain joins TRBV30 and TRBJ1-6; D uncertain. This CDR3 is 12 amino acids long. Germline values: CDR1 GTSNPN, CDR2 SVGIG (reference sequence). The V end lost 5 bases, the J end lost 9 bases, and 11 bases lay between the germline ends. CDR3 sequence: CAWGDVGSPLHF. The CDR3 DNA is TGTGCCTGGGGTGATGTAGGTTCACCCCTCCACTTT.

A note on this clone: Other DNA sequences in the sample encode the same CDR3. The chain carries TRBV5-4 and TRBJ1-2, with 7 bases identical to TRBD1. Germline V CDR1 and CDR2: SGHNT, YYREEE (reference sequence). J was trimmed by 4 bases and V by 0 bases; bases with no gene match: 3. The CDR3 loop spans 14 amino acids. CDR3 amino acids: CASSLDRGGYGYTF. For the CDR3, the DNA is TGTGCCAGCAGCTTGGACAGGGGAGGCTATGGCTACACCTTC.

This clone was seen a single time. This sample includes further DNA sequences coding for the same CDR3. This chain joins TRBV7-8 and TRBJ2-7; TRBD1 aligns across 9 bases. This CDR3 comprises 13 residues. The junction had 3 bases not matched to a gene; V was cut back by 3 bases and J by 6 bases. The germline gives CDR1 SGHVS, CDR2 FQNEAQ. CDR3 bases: TGTGCCAGCAGCTTTCGACAGGGGGTCGAGCAGTACTTC. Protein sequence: CASSFRQGVEQYF.

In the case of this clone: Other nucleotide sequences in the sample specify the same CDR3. The CDR3 sequence is CASSFGTSGYEQYF. In DNA form, the CDR3 reads TGCGCCAGCAGCTTCGGGACTAGCGGTTACGAGCAGTACTTC. The rearrangement uses TRBV5-1 and TRBJ2-7, with TRBD2 identical over 11 bases. Germline V gene data show CDR1 as SGHRS and CDR2 as YFSETQ. CDR3 length: 14 residues. The V and J ends lost 2 bases and 4 bases, in that order; junction bases with no gene match: 2.

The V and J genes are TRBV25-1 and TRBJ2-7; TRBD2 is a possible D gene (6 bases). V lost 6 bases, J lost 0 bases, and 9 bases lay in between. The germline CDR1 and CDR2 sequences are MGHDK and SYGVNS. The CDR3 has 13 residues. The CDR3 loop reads CASRAGSSYEQYF. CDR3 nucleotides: TGTGCCAGCAGGGCGGGGAGCTCCTACGAGCAGTACTTC.

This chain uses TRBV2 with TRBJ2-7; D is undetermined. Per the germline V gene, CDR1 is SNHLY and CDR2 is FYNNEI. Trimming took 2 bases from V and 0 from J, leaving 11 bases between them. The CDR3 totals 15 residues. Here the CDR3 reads CASSEQLRDSYEQYF. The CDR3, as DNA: TGTGCCAGCAGTGAACAGTTAAGGGACTCCTACGAGCAGTACTTC.

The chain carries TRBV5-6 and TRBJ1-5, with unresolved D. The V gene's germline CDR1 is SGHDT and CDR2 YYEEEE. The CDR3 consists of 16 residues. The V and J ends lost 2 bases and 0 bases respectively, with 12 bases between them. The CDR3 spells CASSLPDPYSNQPQHF. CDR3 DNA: TGTGCCAGCAGCTTACCTGATCCTTATAGCAATCAGCCCCAGCATTTT.

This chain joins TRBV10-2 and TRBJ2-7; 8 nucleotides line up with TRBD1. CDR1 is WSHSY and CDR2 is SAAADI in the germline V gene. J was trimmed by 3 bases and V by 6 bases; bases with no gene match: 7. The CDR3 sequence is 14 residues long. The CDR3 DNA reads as TGCGCCAGCAGGCTAGGACAGGGATACTACGAGCAGTACTTC. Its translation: CASRLGQGYYEQYF.

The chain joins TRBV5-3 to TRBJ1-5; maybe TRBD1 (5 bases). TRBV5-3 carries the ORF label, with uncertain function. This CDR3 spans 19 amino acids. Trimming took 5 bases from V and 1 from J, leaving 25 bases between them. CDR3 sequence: CARSRLPGPPEESNQPQHF. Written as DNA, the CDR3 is TGTGCCAGAAGTCGACTACCGGGACCGCCGGAAGAGAGCAATCAGCCCCAGCATTTT.

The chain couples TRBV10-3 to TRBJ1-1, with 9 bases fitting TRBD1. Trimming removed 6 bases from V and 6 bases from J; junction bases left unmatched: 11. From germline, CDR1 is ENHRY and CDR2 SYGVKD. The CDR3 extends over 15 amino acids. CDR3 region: CAIRNSDRGIAEAFF. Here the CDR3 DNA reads TGTGCCATCAGGAACTCCGACAGGGGGATTGCTGAAGCTTTCTTT.

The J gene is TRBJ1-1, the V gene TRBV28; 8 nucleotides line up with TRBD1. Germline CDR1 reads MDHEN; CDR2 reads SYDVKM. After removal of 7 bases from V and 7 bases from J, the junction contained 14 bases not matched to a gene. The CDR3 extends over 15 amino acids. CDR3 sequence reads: CASTIPTGARIEAFF. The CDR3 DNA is TGTGCCAGCACCATACCGACAGGGGCGCGTATTGAAGCTTTCTTT.

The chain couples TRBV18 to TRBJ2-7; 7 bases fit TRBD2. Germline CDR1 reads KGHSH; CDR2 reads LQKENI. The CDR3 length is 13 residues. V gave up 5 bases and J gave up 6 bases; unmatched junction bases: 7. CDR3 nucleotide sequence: TGTGCCAGCTCAGGGAAGGGAGGGATCGAGCAGTACTTC. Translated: CASSGKGGIEQYF.

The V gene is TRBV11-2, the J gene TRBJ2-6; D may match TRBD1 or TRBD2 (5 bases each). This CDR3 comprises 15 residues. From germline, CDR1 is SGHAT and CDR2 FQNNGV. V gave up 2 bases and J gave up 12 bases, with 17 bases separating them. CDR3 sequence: CASSLNRGGQSVLTF. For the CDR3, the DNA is TGTGCCAGCAGCTTAAACCGGGGCGGTCAGAGCGTCCTGACTTTC. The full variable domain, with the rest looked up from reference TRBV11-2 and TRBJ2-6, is EAGVAQSPRYKIIEKRQSVAFWCNPISGHATLYWYQQILGQGPKLLIQFQNNGVVDDSQLPKDRFSAERLKGVDSTLKIQPAKLEDSAVYLCASSLNRGGQSVLTFGAGSRLTVL.

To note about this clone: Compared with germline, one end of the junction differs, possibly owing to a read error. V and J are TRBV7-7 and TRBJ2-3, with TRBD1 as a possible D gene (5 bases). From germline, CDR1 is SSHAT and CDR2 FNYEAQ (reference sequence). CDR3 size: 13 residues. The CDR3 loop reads CASSPVAGITQYF. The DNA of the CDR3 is TGTGCTAGCAGCCCAGTTGCAGGGATTACGCAGTATTTT.

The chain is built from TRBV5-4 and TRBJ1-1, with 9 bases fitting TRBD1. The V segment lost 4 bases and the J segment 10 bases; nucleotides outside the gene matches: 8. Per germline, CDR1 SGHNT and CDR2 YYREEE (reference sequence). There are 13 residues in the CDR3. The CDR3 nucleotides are TGTGCCAGCAGCGGGGACAGGGTTGATGGAGCTTTCTTT. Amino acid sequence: CASSGDRVDGAFF. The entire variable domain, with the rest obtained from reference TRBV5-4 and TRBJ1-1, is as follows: ETGVTQSPTHLIKTRGQQVTLRCSSQSGHNTVSWYQQALGQGPQFIFQYYREEENGRGNFPPRFSGLQFPNYSSELNVNALELDDSALYLCASSGDRVDGAFFGQGTRLTVV.

The CDR3 nucleotides are TGCAGCGTTGAAAGGGGGCTCATAGGGGAGCTGTTTTTT. Its protein is CSVERGLIGELFF. The rearrangement uses TRBV29-1 and TRBJ2-2; 7 bases fit TRBD1. With V trimmed by 2 bases and J by 8 bases, 5 bases remained unmatched. Per germline, CDR1 SQVTM and CDR2 ANQGSEA. CDR3 length: 13 amino acids.

The CDR3 region is CASSLRRGSSGNTIYF. CDR3 bases: TGTGCCAGCAGCTTACGCAGGGGCAGCTCTGGAAACACCATATATTTT. This sequence joins TRBV7-9 and TRBJ1-3; TRBD1 might be the D (6 bases). CDR1 and CDR2 (germline): SEHNR, FQNEAQ (reference sequence). V was trimmed by 2 bases and J by 0 bases, leaving 11 bases between them. This CDR3 comprises 16 residues.

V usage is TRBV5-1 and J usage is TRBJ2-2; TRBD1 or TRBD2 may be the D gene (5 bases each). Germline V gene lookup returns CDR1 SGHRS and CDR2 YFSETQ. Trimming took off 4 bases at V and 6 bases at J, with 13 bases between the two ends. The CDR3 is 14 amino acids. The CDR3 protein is CASSPLRDAGELFF. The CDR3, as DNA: TGCGCCAGCAGCCCCCTTCGGGACGCCGGGGAGCTGTTTTTT.

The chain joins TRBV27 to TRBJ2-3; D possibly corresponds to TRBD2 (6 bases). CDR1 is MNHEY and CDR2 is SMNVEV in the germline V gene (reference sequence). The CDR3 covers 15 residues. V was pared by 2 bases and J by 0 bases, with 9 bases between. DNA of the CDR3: TGTGCCAGCAGTTTAGGCCTAGCGAGCACAGATACGCAGTATTTT. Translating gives CASSLGLASTDTQYF.

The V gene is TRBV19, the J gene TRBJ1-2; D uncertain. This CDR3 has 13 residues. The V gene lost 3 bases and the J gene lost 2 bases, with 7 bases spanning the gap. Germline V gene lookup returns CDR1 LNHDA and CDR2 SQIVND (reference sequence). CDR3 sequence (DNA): TGTGCCAGTAGTATTTCACGAAACTATGGCTACACCTTC. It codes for CASSISRNYGYTF.